The entry below describes one T cell receptor (beta chain). CDR1 and CDR2 from the germline V gene are SGHAT and FQNNGV. V lost 5 bases and J 0 bases, leaving 8 bases between the germline ends. The CDR3 is made up of 14 amino acids. The data were obtained in a study of shared clonotypes between healthy human individuals. As handled by the study authors: Owing to the provision of junction-only sequences devoid of quality scores by immunoSEQ, filtering differed. Sequenced by immunoSEQ multiplex PCR; TCRdb stores in-frame clones only, minus some. That table furnishes V, J and clone size, whereas the DNA furnished D and trimming. The sample consists of roughly 380,000 clones, about 96% of them appearing once.

The chain combines TRBV11-2 with TRBJ1-3; D gene unclear. Material: memory CD8+ T cells sorted from blood. The subset: CD45RO+ cells pooled with CCR7-negative TemRA cells. The sequence derives from a man aged 25-45 years in good health. This chain's CDR3 is CASSLGFSGNTIYF. The CDR3 coding sequence is TGTGCCAGCAGCCTCGGGTTCTCTGGAAACACCATATATTTT.